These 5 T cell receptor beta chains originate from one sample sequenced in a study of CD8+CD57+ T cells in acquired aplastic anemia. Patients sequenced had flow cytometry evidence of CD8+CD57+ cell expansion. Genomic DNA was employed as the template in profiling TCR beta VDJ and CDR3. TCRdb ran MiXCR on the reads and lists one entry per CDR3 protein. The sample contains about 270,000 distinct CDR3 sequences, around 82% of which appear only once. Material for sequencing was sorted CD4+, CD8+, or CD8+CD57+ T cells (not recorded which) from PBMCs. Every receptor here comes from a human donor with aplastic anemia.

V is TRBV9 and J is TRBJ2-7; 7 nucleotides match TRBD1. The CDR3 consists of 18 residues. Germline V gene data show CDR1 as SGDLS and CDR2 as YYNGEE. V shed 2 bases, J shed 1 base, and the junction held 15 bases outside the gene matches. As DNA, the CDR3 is TGTGCCAGCAGCGTTCAGCCACACGGGACAGCCCCTTCCTACGAGCAGTACGTC. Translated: CASSVQPHGTAPSYEQYV.

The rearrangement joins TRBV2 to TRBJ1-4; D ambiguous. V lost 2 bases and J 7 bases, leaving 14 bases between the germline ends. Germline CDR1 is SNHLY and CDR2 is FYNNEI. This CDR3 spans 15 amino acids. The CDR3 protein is CASSEFPARGEKLFF. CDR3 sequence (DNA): TGTGCCAGCAGTGAATTTCCAGCGCGGGGTGAAAAACTGTTTTTT.

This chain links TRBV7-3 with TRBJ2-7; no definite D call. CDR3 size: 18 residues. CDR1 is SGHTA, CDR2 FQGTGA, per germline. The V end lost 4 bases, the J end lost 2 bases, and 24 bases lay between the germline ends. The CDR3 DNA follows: TGTGCCAGCAGCTCGCATCGAGCCGACCCAGCCGTTGCCTACGAGCAGTACGTC. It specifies CASSSHRADPAVAYEQYV.

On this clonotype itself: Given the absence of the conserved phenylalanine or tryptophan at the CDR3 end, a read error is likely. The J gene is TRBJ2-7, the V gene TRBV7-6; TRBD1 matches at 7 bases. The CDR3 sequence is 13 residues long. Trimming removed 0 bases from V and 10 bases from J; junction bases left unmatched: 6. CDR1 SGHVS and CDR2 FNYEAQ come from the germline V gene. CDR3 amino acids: CASSLAHGTEQYQ. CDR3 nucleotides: TGTGCCAGCAGCTTAGCCCACGGGACAGAACAGTACCAG.

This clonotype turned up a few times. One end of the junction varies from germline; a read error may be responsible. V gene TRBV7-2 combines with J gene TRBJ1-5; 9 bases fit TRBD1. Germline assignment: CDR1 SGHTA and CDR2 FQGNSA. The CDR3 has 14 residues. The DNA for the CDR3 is TGTGCCAGCAGCCCGTGGGCCGGGACAGGGAACTATAATTTT. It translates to CASSPWAGTGNYNF.